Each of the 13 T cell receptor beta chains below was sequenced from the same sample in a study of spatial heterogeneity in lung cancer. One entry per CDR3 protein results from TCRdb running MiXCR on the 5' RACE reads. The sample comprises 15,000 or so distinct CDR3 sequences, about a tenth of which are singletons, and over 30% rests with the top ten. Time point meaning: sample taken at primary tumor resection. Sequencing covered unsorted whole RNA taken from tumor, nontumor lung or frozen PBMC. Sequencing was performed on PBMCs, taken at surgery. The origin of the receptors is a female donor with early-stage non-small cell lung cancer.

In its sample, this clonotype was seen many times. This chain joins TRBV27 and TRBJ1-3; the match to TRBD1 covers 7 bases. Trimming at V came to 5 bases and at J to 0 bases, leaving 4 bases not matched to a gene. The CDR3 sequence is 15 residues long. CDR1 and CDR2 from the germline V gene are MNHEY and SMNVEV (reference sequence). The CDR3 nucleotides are TGTGCCAGCAGTCCGAGACAGGGCTCTGGAAACACCATATATTTT. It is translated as CASSPRQGSGNTIYF.

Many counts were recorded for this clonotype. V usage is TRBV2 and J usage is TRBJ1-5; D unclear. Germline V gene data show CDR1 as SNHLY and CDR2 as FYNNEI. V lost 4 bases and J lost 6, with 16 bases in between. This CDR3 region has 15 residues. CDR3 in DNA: TGTGCCAGCAGTGCGGAAGGGAAGGCGGGTCAGCCCCAGCATTTT. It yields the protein CASSAEGKAGQPQHF.

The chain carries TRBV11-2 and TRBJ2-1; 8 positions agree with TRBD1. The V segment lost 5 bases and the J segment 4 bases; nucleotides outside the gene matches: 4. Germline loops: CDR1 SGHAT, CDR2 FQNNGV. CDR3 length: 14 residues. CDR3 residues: CASSITGGYNEQFF. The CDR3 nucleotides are TGTGCCAGCAGCATTACAGGGGGGTACAATGAGCAGTTCTTC.

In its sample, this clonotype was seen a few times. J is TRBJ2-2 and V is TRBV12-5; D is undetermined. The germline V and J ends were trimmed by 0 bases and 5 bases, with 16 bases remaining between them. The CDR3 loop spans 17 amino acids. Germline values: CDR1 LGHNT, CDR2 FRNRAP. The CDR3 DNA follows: TGTGCTAGTGGTTTGGTGCTCACGGATGAACGGACCGGGGAGCTGTTTTTT. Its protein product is CASGLVLTDERTGELFF.

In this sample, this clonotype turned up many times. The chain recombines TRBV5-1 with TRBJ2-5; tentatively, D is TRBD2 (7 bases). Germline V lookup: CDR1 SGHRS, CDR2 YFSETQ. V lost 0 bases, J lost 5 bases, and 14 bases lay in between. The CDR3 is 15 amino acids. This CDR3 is CASSLAGGHGETQYF. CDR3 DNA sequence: TGCGCCAGCAGCTTGGCCGGGGGGCACGGGGAGACCCAGTACTTC.

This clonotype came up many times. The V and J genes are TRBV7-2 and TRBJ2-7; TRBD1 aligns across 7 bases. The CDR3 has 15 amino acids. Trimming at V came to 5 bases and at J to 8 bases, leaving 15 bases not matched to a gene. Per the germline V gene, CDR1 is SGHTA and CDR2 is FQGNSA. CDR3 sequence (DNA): TGTGCCAGCAGCGGCAGGGACAGTCCTAACGAACAGCAGTACTTC. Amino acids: CASSGRDSPNEQQYF.

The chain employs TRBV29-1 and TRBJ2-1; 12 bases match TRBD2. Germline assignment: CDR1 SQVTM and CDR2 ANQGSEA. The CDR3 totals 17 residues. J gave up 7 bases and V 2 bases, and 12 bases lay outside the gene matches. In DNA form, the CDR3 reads TGCAGCGTTGAAAGGAGGGCTAGCGGGGGGGTTAAGAATGAGCAGTTCTTC. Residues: CSVERRASGGVKNEQFF.

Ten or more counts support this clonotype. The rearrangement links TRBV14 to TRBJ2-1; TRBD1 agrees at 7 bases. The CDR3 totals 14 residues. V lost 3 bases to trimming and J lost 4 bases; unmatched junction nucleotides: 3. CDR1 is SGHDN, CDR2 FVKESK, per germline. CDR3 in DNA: TGTGCCAGCAGCCACAACAGGGGTTACAATGAGCAGTTCTTC. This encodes CASSHNRGYNEQFF. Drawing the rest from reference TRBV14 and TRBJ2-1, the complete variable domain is EAGVTQFPSHSVIEKGQTVTLRCDPISGHDNLYWYRRVMGKEIKFLLHFVKESKQDESGMPNNRFLAERTGGTYSTLKVQPAELEDSGVYFCASSHNRGYNEQFFGPGTRLTVL.

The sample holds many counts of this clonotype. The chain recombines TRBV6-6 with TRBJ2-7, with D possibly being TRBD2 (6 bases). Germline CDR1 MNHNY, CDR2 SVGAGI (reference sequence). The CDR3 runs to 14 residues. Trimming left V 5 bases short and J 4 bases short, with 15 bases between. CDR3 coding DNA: TGTGCCAGCAGTCGCCTCTCCGGAGGGTACGAGCAGTACTTC. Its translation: CASSRLSGGYEQYF.

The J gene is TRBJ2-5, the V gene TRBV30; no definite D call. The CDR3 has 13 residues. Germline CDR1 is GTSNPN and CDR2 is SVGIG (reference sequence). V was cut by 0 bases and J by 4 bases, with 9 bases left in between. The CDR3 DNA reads TGTGCCTGGAGTGTGAAGGGCGGAGAGACCCAGTACTTC. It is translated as CAWSVKGGETQYF.

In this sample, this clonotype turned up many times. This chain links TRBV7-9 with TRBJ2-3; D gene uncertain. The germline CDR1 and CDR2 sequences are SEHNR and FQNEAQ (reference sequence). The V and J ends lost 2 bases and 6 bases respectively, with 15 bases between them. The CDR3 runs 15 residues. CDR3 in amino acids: CASSLPTGPRDTQYF. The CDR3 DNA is TGTGCCAGCAGCTTACCCACGGGCCCTCGGGATACGCAGTATTTT. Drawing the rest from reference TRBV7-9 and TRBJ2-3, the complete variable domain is DTGVSQNPRHKITKRGQNVTFRCDPISEHNRLYWYRQTLGQGPEFLTYFQNEAQLEKSRLLSDRFSAERPKGSFSTLEIQRTEQGDSAMYLCASSLPTGPRDTQYFGPGTRLTVL.

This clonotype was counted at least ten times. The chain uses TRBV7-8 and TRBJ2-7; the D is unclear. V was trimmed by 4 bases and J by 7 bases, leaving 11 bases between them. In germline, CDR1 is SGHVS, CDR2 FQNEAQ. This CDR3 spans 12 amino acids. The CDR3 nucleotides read TGTGCCAGCAGCTCCAACGCCCCGGAGCAGTACTTC. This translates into CASSSNAPEQYF.

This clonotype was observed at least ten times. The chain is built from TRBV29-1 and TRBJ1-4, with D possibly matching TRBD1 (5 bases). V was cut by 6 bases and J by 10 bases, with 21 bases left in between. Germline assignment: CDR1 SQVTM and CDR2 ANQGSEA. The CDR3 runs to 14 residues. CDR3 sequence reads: CSVGDAKGGGKLFF. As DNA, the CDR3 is TGCAGCGTGGGGGATGCGAAGGGAGGCGGAAAACTGTTTTTT.